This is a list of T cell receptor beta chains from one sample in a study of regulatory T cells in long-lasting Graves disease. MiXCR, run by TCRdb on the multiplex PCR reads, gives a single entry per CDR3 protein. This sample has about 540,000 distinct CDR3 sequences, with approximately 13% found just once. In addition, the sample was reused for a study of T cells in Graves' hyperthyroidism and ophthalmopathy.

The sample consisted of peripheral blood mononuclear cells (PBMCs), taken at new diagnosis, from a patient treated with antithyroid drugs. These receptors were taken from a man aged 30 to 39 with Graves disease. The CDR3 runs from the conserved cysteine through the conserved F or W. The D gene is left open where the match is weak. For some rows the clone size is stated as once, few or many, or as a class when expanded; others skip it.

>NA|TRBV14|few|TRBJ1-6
TGTGCCAGCAGCCGGGACCCCGGGGATCCCCTCCACTTT
CASSRDPGDPLHF
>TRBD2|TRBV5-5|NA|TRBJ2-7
TGTGCCAGCAGCTTCCGAGCGGGGCCAGGCTACGAGCAGTACTTC
CASSFRAGPGYEQYF
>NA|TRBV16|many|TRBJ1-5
TGTGCCAGCAGCCAATCGCAGGGTTTCTACTCGGGGCAGCCCCAGCATTTT
CASSQSQGFYSGQPQHF
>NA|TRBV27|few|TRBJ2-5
TGTGCCAGCACCTTTCTGGGGACCCAGTACTTC
CASTFLGTQYF
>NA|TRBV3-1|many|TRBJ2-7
TGTGCCAGCAGCCAAGCAGAAGGAGAGCAGTACTTC
CASSQAEGEQYF
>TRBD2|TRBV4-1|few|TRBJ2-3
TGCGCCAGCAGCCATGCCTCCCTTACTAGCGGGAACTCAGATACGCAGTATTTT
CASSHASLTSGNSDTQYF
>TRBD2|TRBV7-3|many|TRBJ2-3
TGTGCCAGCAGCCGGGCGGGAGGTCGCACAGATACGCAGTATTTT
CASSRAGGRTDTQYF
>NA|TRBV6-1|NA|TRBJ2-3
TGTGCCAGCAGTAAGGGAGTGCTCACAGATACGCAGTATTTT
CASSKGVLTDTQYF
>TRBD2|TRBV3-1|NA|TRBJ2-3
TGTGCCAGCAGCCAAGAAATTATGACTAGCGGGGCTACCCGGTTCACAGATACGCAGTATTTT
CASSQEIMTSGATRFTDTQYF
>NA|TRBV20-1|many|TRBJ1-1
TGCAGTGCCAGAGCGTGGCTTGGGGGTCTCACTGAAGCTTTCTTT
CSARAWLGGLTEAFF
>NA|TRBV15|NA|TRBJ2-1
TGTGCCACCAGCAGAGATGAGGGGTCCTACAATGAGCAGTTCTTC
CATSRDEGSYNEQFF
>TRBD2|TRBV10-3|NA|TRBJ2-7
TGTGCCATCAGTGGCGTAGCGGGAGTCACAAGCGAGCAGTACTTC
CAISGVAGVTSEQYF
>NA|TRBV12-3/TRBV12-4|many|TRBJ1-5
TGTGCCAGCATGGGTGCCAATCAGCCCCGGCATTTT
CASMGANQPRHF
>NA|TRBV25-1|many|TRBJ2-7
TGTGCCAGCATTAAAGGGGGGACAGCGTACGAGCAGTACTTC
CASIKGGTAYEQYF
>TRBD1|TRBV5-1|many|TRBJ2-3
TGCGCCAGCAGTTTCTTGGGACAGGGGGCTACAGATACGCAGTATTTT
CASSFLGQGATDTQYF
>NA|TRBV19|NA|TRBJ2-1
TGTGCCAGTAGTCATCGGACAGAGTACAATGAGCAGTTCTTC
CASSHRTEYNEQFF
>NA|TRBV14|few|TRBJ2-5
TGTGCCAGCAGCCAACCCCCGGACACCTCATTCCAAGAGACCCAGTACTTC
CASSQPPDTSFQETQYF
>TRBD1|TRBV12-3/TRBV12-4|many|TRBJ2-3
TGTGCCAGCAACCCGGGACAGATGAGCACAGATACGCAGTATTTT
CASNPGQMSTDTQYF
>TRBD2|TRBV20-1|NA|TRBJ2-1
TGCAGTGCGACTTGGGACTATCCATACAATGAGCAGTTCTTC
CSATWDYPYNEQFF
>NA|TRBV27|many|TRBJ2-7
TGTGCCAGCAGTGCCTCCAGTGGTTGGCGGCAAAGCTCCTACGAGCAGTACTTC
CASSASSGWRQSSYEQYF
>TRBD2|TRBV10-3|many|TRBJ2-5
TGTGCCACCAGGGACGCGGGAGGAGAGACCCAGTACTTC
CATRDAGGETQYF
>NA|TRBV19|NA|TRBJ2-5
TGTGCCAGTAGTATCTTGGCAGCGGAGACCCAGTACTTC
CASSILAAETQYF
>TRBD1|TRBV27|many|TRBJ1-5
TGTGCCAGCAGTCTAGGGACAGGGCGGCCAAATAATCAGCCCCAGCATTTT
CASSLGTGRPNNQPQHF
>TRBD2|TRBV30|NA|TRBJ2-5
TGTGCCTGGTCGGGGAGGGCGGGGAAGAAGGAGACCCAGTACTTC
CAWSGRAGKKETQYF
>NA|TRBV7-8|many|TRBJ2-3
TGTGCCAGCAGCCCTAACGAACTAGGGACGCGGGATACGCAGTATTTT
CASSPNELGTRDTQYF
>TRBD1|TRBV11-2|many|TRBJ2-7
TGTGCCAGCAGCCACGGACAGGATGCATCCTACGAGCAGTACTTC
CASSHGQDASYEQYF
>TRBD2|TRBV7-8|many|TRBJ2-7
TGTGCCAGCAGCTTAGCGGGGACTAGCGGGAGGTCCGAGCAGTACTTC
CASSLAGTSGRSEQYF
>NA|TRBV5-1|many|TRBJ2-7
TGCGCCAGCAGCTTGGCATTGGGACGCGACCTCTACGAGCAGTACTTC
CASSLALGRDLYEQYF
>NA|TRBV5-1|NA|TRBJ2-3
TGCGCCAGCAGCTTAAAAGGGGTCACAGATACGCAGTATTTT
CASSLKGVTDTQYF
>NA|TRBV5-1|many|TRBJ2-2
TGCGCCAGCAGCTTGGGTTTGCGTGACACCGGGGAGCTGTTTTTT
CASSLGLRDTGELFF
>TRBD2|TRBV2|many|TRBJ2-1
TGTGCCAGCATTCGGCCGGGACTACCAACCTACAATGAGCAGTTCTTC
CASIRPGLPTYNEQFF
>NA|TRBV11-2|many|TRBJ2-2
TGTGCCAGCAGCTTAGTAAAGTACCGGGAGCTGTTTTTT
CASSLVKYRELFF
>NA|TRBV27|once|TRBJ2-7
TGTGCCAGCAGTGATTACAACTACGAGCAGTACTTC
CASSDYNYEQYF
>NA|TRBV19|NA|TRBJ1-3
TGTGCCAGTAGTGGGGGCCCCGGACGGACCACTGGAAACACCATATATTTT
CASSGGPGRTTGNTIYF
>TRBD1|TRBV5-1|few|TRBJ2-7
TGCGCCAGCAGCCTCGGGACAGGGCCAGCGGACGAGCAGTACTTC
CASSLGTGPADEQYF
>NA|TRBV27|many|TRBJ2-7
TGTGCCAGCGGGCCCCCGGGGGTTTACGAGCAGTACTTC
CASGPPGVYEQYF
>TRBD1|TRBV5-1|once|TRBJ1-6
TGCGCCAGCACCATACCAACAGGGGGCAACTATTCACCCCTCCACTTT
CASTIPTGGNYSPLHF
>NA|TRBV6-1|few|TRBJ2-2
TGTGCCAGCTCTAGTTGGGACACCGGGGAGCTGTTTTTT
CASSSWDTGELFF